A single T cell receptor beta chain is shown here with its context. This CDR3 has 16 residues. In germline, CDR1 is MNHEY, CDR2 SMNVEV (reference sequence). Trimming at V came to 5 bases and at J to 2 bases, leaving 4 bases not matched to a gene. This record comes from a study of shared clonotypes between healthy human individuals. As defined, naive CD8 cells were CD45RO-negative and positively selected for CCR7, with terminally differentiated effector memory CD45RA+ cells excluded. The authors ran the assay at deep level. Clones were sequenced by immunoSEQ multiplex PCR, and TCRdb holds only the in-frame ones, with some missing. The sample lists about 590,000 clones; around 95% were seen once.

The chain couples TRBV27 to TRBJ1-4; TRBD1 agrees at 11 bases. Source material: naive CD8+ T cells sorted from blood. The origin of this receptor is a woman aged 30 to 39 in good health. This CDR3 is CASSPGDRGTNEKLFF. CDR3 in DNA: TGTGCCAGCAGTCCAGGGGACAGGGGGACTAATGAAAAACTGTTTTTT.